Below are 29 T cell receptor beta chains sequenced from a single sample in a study of shared clonotypes between healthy human individuals. Produced via immunoSEQ multiplex PCR; TCRdb's table is partial and in-frame only. The table lists about 1.5 million clones, 98% of them singletons, with 0.4% to 0.55% in the top ten. The sample consisted of naive CD4+ T cells sorted from blood. The subset here: CD45RA+ positively selected. The receptors were gathered from a man younger than 40 in good health.

On this clone: This sample also contains other DNA sequences that code for the same CDR3. The rearrangement uses TRBV5-4 and TRBJ2-7; D remains unclear. The V and J ends lost 0 bases and 3 bases respectively, with 4 bases between them. Germline CDR1 reads SGHNT; CDR2 reads YYREEE (reference sequence). The CDR3 length is 12 residues. This chain's CDR3 is CASSLVGYEQYF. CDR3 nucleotides: TGTGCCAGCAGCTTGGTTGGCTACGAGCAGTACTTC.

J is TRBJ2-7 and V is TRBV10-1, with TRBD1 matching 9 bases. The CDR3 sequence is 14 residues long. Looked up from germline, CDR1 is WNHNN and CDR2 is SYGVQD (reference sequence). Unmatched junction bases numbered 6, after V lost 3 bases and J lost 6 bases. The CDR3 loop reads CASSESQGAFEQYF. DNA for the CDR3: TGCGCCAGCAGTGAATCACAGGGGGCATTCGAGCAGTACTTC.

The V call is TRBV5-1, the J call TRBJ2-1, with 9 positions matching TRBD2. J lost 5 bases, V lost 2 bases, and 5 bases had no gene match. Germline assignment: CDR1 SGHRS and CDR2 YFSETQ. The CDR3 loop spans 15 amino acids. The CDR3 sequence: CASSFGTSTHNEQFF. As DNA, the CDR3 is TGCGCCAGCAGCTTCGGGACTAGCACCCACAATGAGCAGTTCTTC.

This rearrangement joins TRBV19 to TRBJ1-4; 7 bases are a match to TRBD1. J gave up 0 bases and V 5 bases, and 12 bases lay outside the gene matches. This CDR3 region has 18 residues. The germline CDR1 and CDR2 sequences are LNHDA and SQIVND (reference sequence). The CDR3 DNA reads TGTGCCAGTAGTCCCGACAGGGTTTTGGTCGCAACTAATGAAAAACTGTTTTTT. Translated, it gives CASSPDRVLVATNEKLFF. Full variable domain (rest looked up from reference TRBV19 and TRBJ1-4): DGGITQSPKYLFRKEGQNVTLSCEQNLNHDAMYWYRQDPGQGLRLIYYSQIVNDFQKGDIAEGYSVSREKKESFPLTVTSAQKNPTAFYLCASSPDRVLVATNEKLFFGSGTQLSVL.

This chain uses TRBV27 with TRBJ2-3; 8 nucleotides agree with TRBD1. With 6 bases clipped from V and 6 bases from J, the junction kept 14 bases outside the gene matches. Looked up from germline, CDR1 is MNHEY and CDR2 is SMNVEV (reference sequence). This CDR3 contains 16 residues. CDR3 loop: CASRPRDRRWGDTQYF. DNA for the CDR3: TGTGCCAGCAGACCCCGGGACAGGAGGTGGGGGGATACGCAGTATTTT.

This chain joins TRBV7-2 and TRBJ2-3, with D possibly being TRBD2 (5 bases). CDR1 and CDR2 (germline): SGHTA, FQGNSA. The CDR3 spans 14 residues. V lost 5 bases and J 5 bases, leaving 14 bases between the germline ends. The chain's CDR3 is CASSPTRAVDTQYF. The CDR3, as DNA: TGTGCCAGCAGCCCTACTAGAGCGGTAGATACGCAGTATTTT. The whole variable domain, filled in from reference TRBV7-2 and TRBJ2-3, reads GAGVSQSPSNKVTEKGKDVELRCDPISGHTALYWYRQSLGQGLEFLIYFQGNSAPDKSGLPSDRFSAERTGGSVSTLTIQRTQQEDSAVYLCASSPTRAVDTQYFGPGTRLTVL.

The chain is built from TRBV10-3 and TRBJ1-1; D gene ambiguous. CDR1 and CDR2 from the germline V gene are ENHRY and SYGVKD. V was shortened by 6 bases and J by 3 bases, with 8 bases between the two germline ends. This CDR3 is 12 amino acids long. In DNA form, the CDR3 reads TGTGCCATCAGCAAAGCGGACACTGAAGCTTTCTTT. Protein: CAISKADTEAFF.

The chain links TRBV2 to TRBJ2-1; TRBD2 aligns across 9 bases. Per germline, CDR1 SNHLY and CDR2 FYNNEI. V lost 4 bases and J lost 6; bases outside the gene matches: 4. The CDR3 is 14 residues long. As DNA, the CDR3 is TGTGCCAGCAGTGTAGCGGGAGAGGCCAATGAGCAGTTCTTC. Its protein is CASSVAGEANEQFF.

The chain combines TRBV25-1 with TRBJ1-1; 11 positions agree with TRBD1. V trimming: 1 base; J trimming: 0 bases; junction bases outside the gene matches: 7. The CDR3 runs 18 residues. The germline gives CDR1 MGHDK, CDR2 SYGVNS. In DNA, the CDR3 is TGTGCCAGCAGTGAATTGGCCCGGGACAGGGGGTTGAACACTGAAGCTTTCTTT. This encodes CASSELARDRGLNTEAFF.

V is TRBV5-6 and J is TRBJ1-2; D is unresolved. The CDR3 extends over 18 amino acids. The V gene lost 5 bases and the J gene lost 5 bases, with 28 bases spanning the gap. Germline-derived CDR1 and CDR2 are SGHDT and YYEEEE. This CDR3 is CASSSIHRTQSGYYGYTF. The CDR3 DNA sequence: TGTGCCAGCAGTTCGATACACCGTACCCAAAGTGGGTATTATGGCTACACCTTC.

The gene calls are TRBV5-1 and TRBJ1-1, with TRBD1 as a possible D gene (6 bases). This CDR3 is built from 15 residues. Germline assignment: CDR1 SGHRS and CDR2 YFSETQ. V lost 4 bases to trimming and J lost 1 base, with 14 bases between them. The DNA for the CDR3 is TGCGCCAGCAGCCCAGGACAGAGAACGAACACTGAAGCTTTCTTT. Protein: CASSPGQRTNTEAFF.

The DNA of the CDR3 is TGTGCCAGCAGCCAAGAATTGGCTGTTACGGCTTTCTTT. It specifies CASSQELAVTAFF. The rearrangement links TRBV14 to TRBJ1-1; D unresolved. Looked up from germline, CDR1 is SGHDN and CDR2 is FVKESK. V was trimmed by 0 bases and J by 11 bases, leaving 13 bases between them. The CDR3 is 13 residues long.

This chain links TRBV29-1 with TRBJ2-5, with D hard to call. The CDR3 runs to 18 residues. V was clipped by 4 bases and J by 4 bases, with 28 bases between them. CDR1 is SQVTM, CDR2 ANQGSEA, per germline. The chain's CDR3 is CSVAGAENVWPSGETQYF. DNA for the CDR3: TGCAGCGTTGCAGGCGCAGAGAATGTGTGGCCATCCGGAGAGACCCAGTACTTC.

V usage is TRBV5-1 and J usage is TRBJ2-3, with 9 nucleotides matching TRBD2. There are 15 residues in the CDR3. V gave up 4 bases and J gave up 4 bases; unmatched junction bases: 7. Germline CDR1 reads SGHRS; CDR2 reads YFSETQ. The chain's CDR3 is CASSMLAGLADTQYF. In nucleotides, the CDR3 is TGCGCCAGCAGCATGCTAGCGGGATTGGCAGATACGCAGTATTTT.

The J gene is TRBJ2-7, the V gene TRBV29-1, with D perhaps given as TRBD1 or TRBD2 (7 bases each). This CDR3 is 14 amino acids long. CDR1 and CDR2 from the germline V gene are SQVTM and ANQGSEA. Trimming removed 6 bases at V and 3 bases at J, with 18 bases between. The CDR3 loop reads CSVRGGRPIYEQYF. The CDR3 nucleotides read TGCAGCGTCAGGGGGGGCCGGCCAATCTACGAGCAGTACTTC.

This clone has only one observation. V usage is TRBV7-2 and J usage is TRBJ2-1; the match to TRBD1 covers 12 bases. The length of the CDR3 is 15 residues. J was trimmed by 7 bases and V by 4 bases; bases with no gene match: 5. From germline, CDR1 is SGHTA and CDR2 FQGNSA. CDR3 residues: CASSSPGQGANEQFF. CDR3 nucleotide sequence: TGTGCCAGCAGCTCTCCGGGACAGGGGGCGAATGAGCAGTTCTTC.

This clone has just one count. The gene calls are TRBV7-8 and TRBJ2-1, with a tentative D call TRBD2 (5 bases). The V gene lost 0 bases and the J gene lost 0 bases, with 15 bases spanning the gap. The CDR3 is 18 amino acids. Germline V gene data show CDR1 as SGHVS and CDR2 as FQNEAQ. This chain's CDR3 is CASSLAPLAGLSYNEQFF. In DNA form, the CDR3 reads TGTGCCAGCAGCTTAGCGCCTCTCGCGGGCCTCTCCTACAATGAGCAGTTCTTC.

The V gene is TRBV7-7, the J gene TRBJ2-1; TRBD2 agrees at 10 bases. CDR3 length: 13 residues. The V gene end was trimmed by 3 bases and the J gene end by 7 bases; junction bases not matched to a gene: 0. The germline CDR1 and CDR2 sequences are SSHAT and FNYEAQ (reference sequence). In nucleotides, the CDR3 is TGTGCCAGCAGCTTGGGACTAGCGAATGAGCAGTTCTTC. Protein product: CASSLGLANEQFF.

The rearrangement joins TRBV5-8 to TRBJ1-5; D is possibly TRBD1 (6 bases). The CDR3 is 17 amino acids. CDR1 and CDR2 from the germline V gene are SGHTS and YDEGEE. Trimming left V 4 bases short and J 9 bases short, with 26 bases between. CDR3 in DNA: TGTGCCAGCAGCCCGCGCAAAGGGGGGATATTCAGTCGGCCCCAGCATTTT. It specifies CASSPRKGGIFSRPQHF.

Concerning this clone: Other DNA sequences in the same sample also yield this CDR3. The J gene is TRBJ1-2, the V gene TRBV19; unclear D gene. The CDR3 is 13 amino acids. CDR1 is LNHDA, CDR2 SQIVND, per germline (reference sequence). V lost 1 base to trimming and J lost 1 base, with 4 bases between them. This chain's CDR3 is CASSIGLNYGYTF. Written as DNA, the CDR3 is TGTGCCAGTAGTATAGGGCTTAACTATGGCTACACCTTC. Combining the CDR3 with reference TRBV19 and TRBJ1-2 gives the whole variable domain DGGITQSPKYLFRKEGQNVTLSCEQNLNHDAMYWYRQDPGQGLRLIYYSQIVNDFQKGDIAEGYSVSREKKESFPLTVTSAQKNPTAFYLCASSIGLNYGYTFGSGTRLTVV.

V usage is TRBV11-2 and J usage is TRBJ2-5; 13 bases match TRBD2. The germline gives CDR1 SGHAT, CDR2 FQNNGV. This CDR3 region has 16 residues. The trim removed 1 base at V and 1 base at J, leaving 0 bases unmatched. DNA of the CDR3: TGTGCCAGCAGCTTAGGGACTAGCGGGAGCCAAGAGACCCAGTACTTC. Translated, it gives CASSLGTSGSQETQYF.

The chain employs TRBV29-1 and TRBJ1-1; D is uncertain. Germline CDR1 reads SQVTM; CDR2 reads ANQGSEA. The CDR3 runs to 16 residues. V dropped 4 bases and J dropped 1 base, with 19 bases sitting between them. CDR3 in DNA: TGCAGCGTTGCTTACGGGTCGAGGGAGAAGAACACTGAAGCTTTCTTT. It encodes CSVAYGSREKNTEAFF.

The CDR3 DNA sequence: TGTGCCAGCAGTTACCGCGGGACACGGTTGGGTCACGAGCAGTACTTC. It yields the protein CASSYRGTRLGHEQYF. J is TRBJ2-7 and V is TRBV6-5; D tentatively fits TRBD1 or TRBD2 (6 bases each). Trimming stripped 2 bases from V and 5 bases from J, with 19 bases between. This CDR3 spans 16 amino acids. The V gene's germline CDR1 is MNHEY and CDR2 SVGAGI.

A remark on this clone: One end of the junction fails to match germline, which may point to a read error. The rearrangement joins TRBV2 to TRBJ2-7, with 8 bases lining up with TRBD2. The V gene's germline CDR1 is SNHLY and CDR2 FYNNEI. The CDR3 contains 13 residues. CDR3 sequence (DNA): TGTGCTAGCAGCGCAGCGGGAGTTCACGAGCAGTACTTC. This encodes CASSAAGVHEQYF.

The gene calls are TRBV2 and TRBJ2-5, with 11 bases matching TRBD2. The V gene's germline CDR1 is SNHLY and CDR2 FYNNEI. The CDR3 runs 17 residues. The V and J ends lost 2 bases and 2 bases, in that order; junction bases with no gene match: 7. The CDR3 DNA reads TGTGCCAGCAGTGAAAGGCCTAGCGGGAGGAGGCAAGAGACCCAGTACTTC. Amino acids: CASSERPSGRRQETQYF.

The V and J genes are TRBV19 and TRBJ1-2; TRBD1 aligns across 8 bases. This CDR3 is 17 amino acids long. The J segment lost 3 bases and the V segment lost 5 bases, leaving 14 bases of the junction unmatched. Germline V gives CDR1 LNHDA, CDR2 SQIVND (reference sequence). Here the CDR3 DNA reads TGTGCCAGTAGTTTTGCAGGGGGCGTGAAGTCGGACTATGGCTACACCTTC. This sequence encodes CASSFAGGVKSDYGYTF.

This sequence joins TRBV14 and TRBJ2-1; weak D call: TRBD2 (6 bases). V lost 4 bases, J lost 0 bases, and 10 bases lay in between. Germline V gene sequence: CDR1 SGHDN, CDR2 FVKESK. The CDR3 length is 15 residues. CDR3 amino acids: CASSLYGSSYNEQFF. CDR3 sequence (DNA): TGTGCCAGCAGCCTTTACGGGAGCTCCTACAATGAGCAGTTCTTC.

J is TRBJ2-4 and V is TRBV4-2; TRBD1 might be the D (6 bases). CDR3 length equals 14 residues. Germline CDR1 and CDR2: LGHNA and YNFKEQ. Trimming left V 0 bases short and J 6 bases short, with 9 bases between. CDR3 nucleotide sequence: TGTGCCAGCAGCCAAGATACAGGGAGAAACATTCAGTACTTC. Protein: CASSQDTGRNIQYF.

The rearrangement links TRBV18 to TRBJ2-6; D may correspond to TRBD1 or TRBD2 (6 bases each). This CDR3 contains 16 residues. V was pared by 5 bases and J by 0 bases, with 11 bases between. The germline V gene encodes CDR1 KGHSH and CDR2 LQKENI. CDR3 bases: TGTGCCAGCTCAGGGGGGCTCAGCTCTGGGGCCAACGTCCTGACTTTC. This gives the protein CASSGGLSSGANVLTF.